The rows below give T cell receptor beta chains drawn from one sample of a study of shared clonotypes between healthy human individuals. The method was immunoSEQ multiplex PCR; TCRdb's version includes in-frame clones alone and lacks a portion of them. The table records under 2,500,000 clones, around 95% of them present only once. Sequencing was performed on naive CD4+ T cells sorted from blood. The source of these receptors is a man between 18 and 35 years old in good health. Each CDR3 is given with its conserved first and last residue. The D gene is left open where the match is weak. Not every row has a clone size; where given, it reads once, few, many or a size class.

TRBJ1-6 | NA | TRBV28 | few | TGTGCCAGCAGGCGGGTCTTGGGTTCACCCCTCCACTTT | CASRRVLGSPLHF
TRBJ2-5 | NA | TRBV11-2 | NA | TGTGCCAGCAGCTTAGATAGGAGAGAGACCCAGTACTTC | CASSLDRRETQYF
TRBJ2-5 | NA | TRBV9 | NA | TGTGCCAGCAGCGTAGGCCCGGTAGAGACCCAGTACTTC | CASSVGPVETQYF
TRBJ1-6 | TRBD1 | TRBV30 | NA | TGTGCCGGGACCTCGCCGGGACAGTATAATTCACCCCTCCACTTT | CAGTSPGQYNSPLHF
TRBJ1-2 | NA | TRBV5-8 | NA | TGTGCCAGCAGCTCGCGCTGGCCGACTGAGGGCTATGGCTACACCTTC | CASSSRWPTEGYGYTF
TRBJ2-3 | NA | TRBV7-2 | NA | TGTGCCAGCAGCTTAGCCAGATCTAGCACAGATACGCAGTATTTT | CASSLARSSTDTQYF
TRBJ2-1 | NA | TRBV20-1 | NA | TGCAGTGCTAGCGGAAACAATGAGCAGTTCTTC | CSASGNNEQFF
TRBJ2-5 | NA | TRBV7-2 | NA | TGTGCCAGCAGCTCCATTGACAGACCCCAGTACTTC | CASSSIDRPQYF
TRBJ2-7 | TRBD2 | TRBV28 | NA | TGTGCCAGCAGTTCCCTAGCGGGGGGGCCGTACGAGCAGTACTTC | CASSSLAGGPYEQYF
TRBJ1-2 | NA | TRBV9 | NA | TGTGCCAGCAGCGTAGGGGTTATGGGACCTAACTATGGCTACACCTTC | CASSVGVMGPNYGYTF
TRBJ1-1 | NA | TRBV27 | once | TGTGCCAGCAGTCGGCGGGGGCCGACTCAGAACACTGAAGCTTTCTTT | CASSRRGPTQNTEAFF
TRBJ2-1 | TRBD2 | TRBV28 | NA | TGTGCCAGCAGTAAACCCGCCGGGACTAGCAAGTTCTTC | CASSKPAGTSKFF
TRBJ1-1 | NA | TRBV4-1 | NA | TGCGCCAGCAGCCAAAGCCGGGGGGCGAACACTGAAGCTTTCTTT | CASSQSRGANTEAFF
TRBJ1-2 | NA | TRBV30 | NA | TGTGCCGGCAGCCGGGACACCTATGGCTACACCTTC | CAGSRDTYGYTF
TRBJ2-3 | NA | TRBV5-1 | NA | TGCGCCAGCAGCTTGGGACCAGGGGCAGATACGCAGTATTTT | CASSLGPGADTQYF
TRBJ1-4 | TRBD1 | TRBV7-9 | NA | TGTGCCAGCAGCCGAAGGACAGGGTTTAATGAAAAACTGTTTTTT | CASSRRTGFNEKLFF
TRBJ1-4 | NA | TRBV6-1 | NA | TGTGCCAGCAGGGTCAGGGGAGGGAATGAAAAACTGTTTTTT | CASRVRGGNEKLFF
TRBJ1-2 | NA | TRBV7-2 | NA | TGTGCCAGCAGCTTAGCTCCTGCCACACCTAACTATGGCTACACCTTC | CASSLAPATPNYGYTF
TRBJ2-7 | TRBD2 | TRBV4-1 | NA | TGCGCCAGCAGCCAAGAAGGGACTAGCGGGCTTTCTTTC | CASSQEGTSGLSF
TRBJ2-5 | NA | TRBV11-2 | NA | TGTGCCAGCAGCTTAGATCCGCCGATCAGGGGGGCGGGGTCAACACGGACCCAGTACTTC | CASSLDPPIRGAGSTRTQYF
TRBJ1-4 | TRBD1 | TRBV4-1 | once | TGCGCCAGCAGCCAACTCCAACAGGGGAATGAAAAACTGTTTTTT | CASSQLQQGNEKLFF
TRBJ2-6 | NA | TRBV5-4 | NA | TGTGCCAGCAGCTTGGCTCTTCCGGGTGCTGGGGCCAACGTCCTGACTTTC | CASSLALPGAGANVLTF
TRBJ2-3 | TRBD2 | TRBV9 | NA | TGTGCCAGCAGCCCAGAACTGCTAGCGGGGGGAGATACGCAGTATTTT | CASSPELLAGGDTQYF
TRBJ1-2 | NA | TRBV6-6 | NA | TGTGCCACCTTGTTTTCGGACTGGGGGGGGAGTGGCTACACCTTC | CATLFSDWGGSGYTF
TRBJ2-7 | TRBD1 | TRBV5-1 | NA | TGCGCCAGCAGCTTACCCCTGACGGGACAGGGGTCTCCTCCCGTTAACTACGAGCAGTACTTC | CASSLPLTGQGSPPVNYEQYF
TRBJ2-7 | NA | TRBV6-5 | NA | TGTGCCAGCAGCCGGGGGCGGGAGTGGGACGAGCAGTACTTC | CASSRGREWDEQYF
TRBJ1-3 | NA | TRBV6-6 | NA | TGTGCCAGTACCCGTACAGGCGCTGCGACCGGAAACACCATATATTTT | CASTRTGAATGNTIYF
TRBJ1-1 | NA | TRBV30 | NA | TGTGCCTGGAGTGGGACCAACACTGAAGCTTTCTTT | CAWSGTNTEAFF
TRBJ1-6 | NA | TRBV9 | NA | TGTGCCAGCAGCGTCTCCCAATATAATTCACCCCTCCACTTT | CASSVSQYNSPLHF
TRBJ2-2 | NA | TRBV5-1 | NA | TGCGCCAGCAGCTTGGATCAAGGGAGCACCGGGGAGCTGTTTTTT | CASSLDQGSTGELFF
TRBJ2-3 | NA | TRBV11-3 | NA | TGTGCCAGCAGCTTAGGGGCCGGGGTGGATACGCAGTATTTT | CASSLGAGVDTQYF
TRBJ1-6 | NA | TRBV6-5 | NA | TGTGCCAGCAGTTACTCGGAAGTCTATAATTCACCCCTCCACTTT | CASSYSEVYNSPLHF
TRBJ1-5 | NA | TRBV19 | few | TGTGCCAGTAGTATGGGGGGCAATCAGCCCCAGCATTTT | CASSMGGNQPQHF
TRBJ1-6 | NA | TRBV30 | NA | TGTGCCTGGAGTGCGGTCAGTAATAATTCACCCCTCCACTTT | CAWSAVSNNSPLHF
TRBJ1-4 | NA | TRBV30 | NA | TGTGCCTGGAAGGGAGCAACTAATGAAAAACTGTTTTTT | CAWKGATNEKLFF
TRBJ2-1 | TRBD2 | TRBV15 | NA | TGTGCCACCAGCAGAGGGCGGGAGGGTGGTTATGAGCAGTTCTTC | CATSRGREGGYEQFF
TRBJ1-4 | TRBD1 | TRBV5-1 | NA | TGCGCCAGCGGTTCCGGGACAGGGGTCGGAACTAATGAAAAACTGTTTTTT | CASGSGTGVGTNEKLFF
TRBJ2-7 | TRBD1 | TRBV18 | NA | TGTGCCAGCTCCCCGGACAGGGCTTCCCTCGAGCAGTACTTC | CASSPDRASLEQYF
TRBJ2-3 | NA | TRBV5-1 | NA | TGCGCCAGCAGCTTTAAAGATACGCAGTATTTT | CASSFKDTQYF
TRBJ2-1 | NA | TRBV19 | once | TGTGCCAGTAGTACCCGAGCGGGTGCAAGCTCCTACAATGAGCAGTTCTTC | CASSTRAGASSYNEQFF
TRBJ1-3 | NA | TRBV12-5 | NA | TGTGCTAGTGGTTTGGTACTAGGGAACTCTGGAAACACCATATATTTT | CASGLVLGNSGNTIYF
TRBJ1-1 | TRBD1 | TRBV30 | NA | TGTGCCTGGAGTGGACAGGGAGGCACTGAAGCTTTCTTT | CAWSGQGGTEAFF
TRBJ1-1 | NA | TRBV19 | once | TGTGCCAGTAGTATTTTAACCAGGGGTGGCACTGAAGCTTTCTTT | CASSILTRGGTEAFF
TRBJ2-2 | NA | TRBV5-1 | once | TGCGCCAGCAGCGGCCATATGCAGGCAGCAACCGGGGAGCTGTTTTTT | CASSGHMQAATGELFF
TRBJ1-4 | NA | TRBV6-1 | NA | TGTGCCAGCAGTGAGGGCAGACTTAATGAAAAACTGTTTTTT | CASSEGRLNEKLFF
TRBJ2-7 | NA | TRBV4-1 | NA | TGCGCCAGCAGCCAAAAAGCCGAACCCCTAGACGAGCAGTACTTC | CASSQKAEPLDEQYF